Shown below are 8 T cell receptor beta chains from a single sample sequenced in a study of T cell responses to AZD1222 COVID-19 vaccine. The assay was immunoSEQ multiplex PCR, and TCRdb's table has in-frame clones only and misses some. Seen here are about 140,000 clones, approximately 90% observed once, and the top ten hold 1.5% to 2%. This material consisted of peripheral blood, taken on day 0 of AZD1222 vaccination. These receptors were taken from an adult in good health.

The gene calls are TRBV18 and TRBJ1-1; weak D call: TRBD1 (5 bases). Trimming pared 4 bases from V and 3 bases from J, leaving 12 bases between. The length of the CDR3 is 14 residues. CDR1 is KGHSH, CDR2 LQKENI, per germline. CDR3: CASSLRTGDTEAFF. DNA for the CDR3: TGTGCCAGCTCACTAAGGACGGGGGACACTGAAGCTTTCTTT. Full variable domain (rest looked up from reference TRBV18 and TRBJ1-1): NAGVMQNPRHLVRRRGQEARLRCSPMKGHSHVYWYRQLPEEGLKFMVYLQKENIIDESGMPKERFSAEFPKEGPSILRIQQVVRGDSAAYFCASSLRTGDTEAFFGQGTRLTVV.

The gene calls are TRBV4-3 and TRBJ2-7, with D possibly matching TRBD1 (5 bases). This CDR3 contains 15 residues. V gave up 0 bases and J gave up 3 bases, with 12 bases separating them. In germline, CDR1 is LGHNA, CDR2 YSLEER. The DNA of the CDR3 is TGCGCCAGCAGCCAAGAAGGAAGGGGAATCTACGAGCAGTACTTC. Translation gives CASSQEGRGIYEQYF.

This clone came up many times. V is TRBV9 and J is TRBJ2-7; D is possibly TRBD1 or TRBD2 (5 bases each). In germline, CDR1 is SGDLS, CDR2 YYNGEE. This CDR3 comprises 14 residues. V lost 3 bases and J 7 bases, leaving 17 bases between the germline ends. The CDR3 nucleotides are TGTGCCAGCAGCGAGGGTGGGACGGGCCGAGAGCAGTACTTC. As protein: CASSEGGTGREQYF. Based on the CDR3 plus reference TRBV9 and TRBJ2-7, the full variable domain is DSGVTQTPKHLITATGQRVTLRCSPRSGDLSVYWYQQSLDQGLQFLIQYYNGEERAKGNILERFSAQQFPDLHSELNLSSLELGDSALYFCASSEGGTGREQYFGPGTRLTVT.

The CDR3 DNA reads as TGTGCCAGCAGCCTCGGACCCACTTGGCAGTACTTC. This translates into CASSLGPTWQYF. This chain connects TRBV3-1 (or the pseudogene TRBV3-2) to TRBJ2-7; D not resolved. The V end was cut by 4 bases, the J end by 9 bases, with 13 bases between. Germline CDR1 LGHDT, CDR2 YNNKEL (reference sequence). This CDR3 spans 12 amino acids.

The genes are TRBV24-1 and TRBJ2-2; no clear D. Germline V gene sequence: CDR1 KGHDR, CDR2 SFDVKD. The V end lost 8 bases, the J end lost 5 bases, and 11 bases lay between the germline ends. The CDR3 has 13 amino acids. CDR3 sequence: CATKHALTGELFF. The CDR3 DNA reads as TGTGCCACCAAACACGCCTTAACCGGGGAGCTGTTTTTT.

This chain links TRBV7-9 with TRBJ2-3; perhaps TRBD1 as D (6 bases). The CDR3 contains 15 residues. V lost 5 bases to trimming and J lost 3 bases, with 15 bases between them. Germline V lookup: CDR1 SEHNR, CDR2 FQNEAQ (reference sequence). This chain's CDR3 is CASSILRQATDTQYF. The CDR3 coding sequence is TGTGCCAGCAGCATCTTAAGACAGGCAACAGATACGCAGTATTTT.

This chain connects TRBV5-1 to TRBJ1-1, with D possibly matching TRBD1 (5 bases). V gave up 2 bases and J gave up 3 bases, with 8 bases separating them. Germline V gene lookup returns CDR1 SGHRS and CDR2 YFSETQ. This CDR3 is built from 13 residues. Here the CDR3 reads CASSFPGDTEAFF. Here the CDR3 DNA reads TGCGCCAGCAGCTTTCCGGGGGACACTGAAGCTTTCTTT.

The J gene is TRBJ1-4, the V gene TRBV28; 7 bases align to TRBD1. Germline CDR1 and CDR2: MDHEN and SYDVKM. The CDR3 runs 15 residues. V lost 6 bases and J lost 4; bases outside the gene matches: 8. The CDR3 sequence: CASSHRTGFNEKLFF. DNA of the CDR3: TGTGCCAGCAGCCATCGGACAGGTTTTAATGAAAAACTGTTTTTT. The full variable domain, its missing parts supplied by reference TRBV28 and TRBJ1-4, is DVKVTQSSRYLVKRTGEKVFLECVQDMDHENMFWYRQDPGLGLRLIYFSYDVKMKEKGDIPEGYSVSREKKERFSLILESASTNQTSMYLCASSHRTGFNEKLFFGSGTQLSVL.